The 18 T cell receptor beta chains given below trace back to one sample, sequenced in a study of Graves' ophthalmopathy and Graves' hyperthyroidism. Beta-chain TCR CDR3 regions were amplified from RNA transcripts. After a first-round RT-PCR with HTBI primers, a second-round multiplex PCR was run. TCRdb redid the calling of the multiplex PCR reads with MiXCR, one entry per CDR3 protein. The sample holds more than 1,000,000 distinct CDR3 sequences, 36% seen once. Sequencing input: peripheral blood or thyroid tissue (not recorded which). The origin of the receptors is an adult man with Graves' hyperthyroidism.

The rearrangement uses TRBV12-3 or TRBV12-4 and TRBJ2-7; TRBD2 matches at 11 bases. Trimming took 5 bases from V and 5 from J; bases not matched to a gene: 5. The CDR3 extends over 14 amino acids. The CDR3, as DNA: TGTGCCAGCAGTCCCGGACTAGCGGGCCACGAGCAGTACTTC. Its protein is CASSPGLAGHEQYF.

The gene calls are TRBV12-3 or TRBV12-4 and TRBJ1-2; maybe TRBD1 (6 bases). The V end lost 3 bases, the J end lost 7 bases, and 15 bases lay between the germline ends. CDR3 length equals 14 residues. The DNA of the CDR3 is TGTGCCAGCAGTTTCTACAGGGAAGTGGGTGGCTACACCTTC. Residues: CASSFYREVGGYTF.

The chain carries TRBV29-1 and TRBJ1-3; D not certain. Germline V gives CDR1 SQVTM, CDR2 ANQGSEA. The CDR3 sequence is 14 residues long. Trimming pared 1 base from V and 8 bases from J, leaving 15 bases between. This chain's CDR3 is CSVEGSSYGYTIYF. CDR3 nucleotide sequence: TGCAGCGTTGAAGGTTCGAGCTATGGCTACACCATATATTTT.

The sample holds many counts of this clonotype. This sequence joins TRBV10-3 and TRBJ2-7, with 7 bases matching TRBD2. Germline loops: CDR1 ENHRY, CDR2 SYGVKD. Unmatched junction bases numbered 10, after V lost 10 bases and J lost 4 bases. CDR3 length: 13 residues. The CDR3 sequence is CATTGGRSYEQYF. CDR3 nucleotides: TGTGCCACCACGGGAGGACGGTCGTACGAGCAGTACTTC.

This clonotype occurred many times. CDR3 amino acids: CSASAGLAEETQYF. CDR3 in DNA: TGCAGTGCTAGCGCTGGACTAGCGGAAGAGACCCAGTACTTC. The rearrangement links TRBV20-1 to TRBJ2-5; the match to TRBD2 covers 10 bases. This CDR3 has 14 amino acids. The V gene end was trimmed by 3 bases and the J gene end by 3 bases; junction bases not matched to a gene: 4. Germline values: CDR1 DFQATT, CDR2 SNEGSKA (reference sequence).

This clonotype was counted many times. J is TRBJ2-7 and V is TRBV29-1; 9 bases are a match to TRBD1. The CDR3 loop spans 12 amino acids. J lost 2 bases, V lost 8 bases, and 4 bases had no gene match. Germline V gene lookup returns CDR1 SQVTM and CDR2 ANQGSEA. The chain's CDR3 is CSFRQGAYEQYF. DNA of the CDR3: TGCAGCTTTAGACAGGGGGCCTACGAGCAGTACTTC.

The V gene is TRBV7-8, the J gene TRBJ2-2, with 7 bases that match TRBD1. CDR3 length equals 16 residues. Germline assignment: CDR1 SGHVS and CDR2 FQNEAQ. After removal of 5 bases from V and 9 bases from J, the junction contained 15 bases not matched to a gene. The CDR3 loop reads CASSPKTGMILRELFF. CDR3 DNA: TGTGCCAGCAGCCCGAAGACAGGGATGATTCTACGGGAGCTGTTTTTT. Variable domain in full (rest from reference TRBV7-8 and TRBJ2-2): GAGVSQSPRYKVAKRGQDVALRCDPISGHVSLFWYQQALGQGPEFLTYFQNEAQLDKSGLPSDRFFAERPEGSVSTLKIQRTQQEDSAVYLCASSPKTGMILRELFFGEGSRLTVL.

CDR3 amino acids: CAWGGSNQPQHF. DNA for the CDR3: TGTGCCTGGGGCGGGAGTAATCAGCCCCAGCATTTT. The chain carries TRBV30 and TRBJ1-5, with unresolved D. V was cut by 5 bases and J by 4 bases, with 9 bases left in between. Germline CDR1 reads GTSNPN; CDR2 reads SVGIG (reference sequence). CDR3 size: 12 residues.

Ten or more counts support this clonotype. The chain uses TRBV20-1 and TRBJ2-7; D assignment may be TRBD1 or TRBD2 (5 bases each). With 3 bases removed from V and 0 bases from J, the gap between germline ends came to 15 bases. The germline V gene has CDR1 DFQATT and CDR2 SNEGSKA (reference sequence). The CDR3 is 15 residues long. As DNA, the CDR3 is TGCAGTGCTAGTGATCGGTCGGGGCCCTCCTACGAGCAGTACTTC. Translating it yields CSASDRSGPSYEQYF.

This clonotype came up many times. The chain uses TRBV20-1 and TRBJ1-6; 7 nucleotides align to TRBD1. The CDR3 totals 16 residues. V lost 4 bases, J lost 8 bases, and 14 bases stayed unmatched. Germline CDR1 reads DFQATT; CDR2 reads SNEGSKA (reference sequence). The CDR3 loop reads CSATGDDRARDSPLHF. The CDR3 DNA reads TGCAGTGCTACTGGTGATGACAGGGCACGGGATTCACCCCTCCACTTT.

The chain carries TRBV12-3 or TRBV12-4 and TRBJ2-5; 8 bases align to TRBD2. The CDR3 is 15 amino acids. V lost 8 bases, J lost 3 bases, and 11 bases stayed unmatched. CDR3 DNA: TGTGCCAGCGGGGGAGAGCGGGGGAGGGAAGAGACCCAGTACTTC. It translates to CASGGERGREETQYF.

On this clonotype: A read error may be the cause here, since a much bigger clone is one base away. Lacking the conserved final phenylalanine or tryptophan, this CDR3 likely reflects a read error. V and J are TRBV7-3 and TRBJ2-5; 8 bases map to TRBD2. This CDR3 spans 15 amino acids. CDR1 and CDR2 (germline): SGHTA, FQGTGA. Trimming cost V 2 bases and J 5 bases; bases outside gene matches: 7. Here the CDR3 DNA reads TGTGCCAGCAGCTTACGGGGGGGACGGAGGGAGACCCAGTACCTC. It translates to CASSLRGGRRETQYL.

V usage is TRBV29-1 and J usage is TRBJ2-7; 8 nucleotides line up with TRBD2. The germline CDR1 and CDR2 sequences are SQVTM and ANQGSEA. This CDR3 spans 14 amino acids. Unmatched junction bases numbered 6, after V lost 2 bases and J lost 3 bases. The CDR3 is CSVEPRLASYEQYF. CDR3 coding DNA: TGCAGCGTTGAACCCAGACTAGCGAGCTACGAGCAGTACTTC.

The sample holds a few counts of this clonotype. An end of the junction does not agree with germline; a read error may underlie this. The chain couples TRBV5-4 to TRBJ2-5; D is unclear. In germline, CDR1 is SGHNT, CDR2 YYREEE (reference sequence). The CDR3 is 16 amino acids. CDR3 loop: CASSPLTSGLQGTQYF. The CDR3 coding sequence is TGTGCCAGCTCACCGCTCACTTCAGGCCTGCAAGGGACCCAGTACTTC.

This clonotype was counted at least ten times. The rearrangement uses TRBV15 and TRBJ1-3; 7 bases align to TRBD1. Germline V lookup: CDR1 LNHNV, CDR2 YYDKDF (reference sequence). V shed 1 base, J shed 0 bases, and the junction held 0 bases outside the gene matches. The CDR3 is 15 amino acids. CDR3 residues: CATSRGTGSGNTIYF. The CDR3 DNA follows: TGTGCCACCAGCAGAGGGACAGGCTCTGGAAACACCATATATTTT.

As concerns this clonotype: The junction shows a germline mismatch at one end, possibly a read error. The CDR3, as DNA: TGTGCCAGTAGAGTCATCGCGAACACCGGGGAGCTGTACTTC. The encoded protein is CASRVIANTGELYF. The chain employs TRBV19 and TRBJ2-7; tentative D call: TRBD2 (5 bases). There are 14 residues in the CDR3. The germline CDR1 and CDR2 sequences are LNHDA and SQIVND (reference sequence).

As concerns this clonotype: Being one base from a much bigger clone, this may be a read error. This chain connects TRBV7-2 to TRBJ2-5, with D tentatively TRBD2 (5 bases). The germline V gene has CDR1 SGHTA and CDR2 FQGNSA. Trimming took off 4 bases at V and 4 bases at J, with 16 bases between the two ends. CDR3 size: 15 residues. Here the CDR3 reads CASSSTGARGETQYF. CDR3 bases: TGTGCCAGCAGCTCCACGGGCGCCCGGGGAGAGACCCAGTACTTC.

The genes are TRBV5-5 and TRBJ2-5; the D gene is possibly TRBD1 (6 bases). The V and J ends lost 4 bases and 2 bases respectively, with 18 bases between them. Germline V gene data show CDR1 as SGHKS and CDR2 as YYEKEE (reference sequence). This CDR3 has 16 amino acids. The CDR3 bases are TGTGCCAGCAGCCGGCCGGCCAGGGGAGTACAAGAGACCCAGTACTTC. The encoded protein is CASSRPARGVQETQYF. The variable domain in full, with the rest retrieved from reference TRBV5-5 and TRBJ2-5, is DAGVTQSPTHLIKTRGQQVTLRCSPISGHKSVSWYQQVLGQGPQFIFQYYEKEERGRGNFPDRFSARQFPNYSSELNVNALLLGDSALYLCASSRPARGVQETQYFGPGTRLLVL.